The 25 T cell receptor beta chains in this list originate from one sample, sequenced in a study of regulatory T cells in long-lasting Graves disease (dated by TCRdb to the early 2020s). The time point label here, explained by the study, means: persistent/refractory GD, antithyroid drugs over 5 years with positive TRAb. For both TCR sequencing and RNA sequencing, RNA was extracted from PBMCs using TRIzol. Libraries were prepared through multiplex PCR. Sequencing used an Illumina HiSeq 4000. TCR beta libraries were built with iRepertoire HTBI primers and Arm-PCR amplification of CDR3 regions. TCRdb reanalyzed the raw reads on its own, using fastp at Q25 for trimming and MiXCR for clone calling, and kept in-frame beta chains. Records with the same CDR3 protein are collapsed into one entry carrying the most frequent genes and DNA. For this sample the table gives roughly 470,000 distinct CDR3 sequences, of which 20% to 25% were detected only once. Approximately 8% of the sample rests with the top ten.

The source was peripheral blood mononuclear cells (PBMCs), collected when the disease was refractory, from a patient treated with antithyroid drugs. Receptor source: a female donor with Graves disease.

The chain joins TRBV11-3 to TRBJ2-2; D might be TRBD2 (5 bases). Germline-derived CDR1 and CDR2 are SGHNT and YENEEA. This CDR3 is 15 amino acids long. V dropped 4 bases and J dropped 4 bases, with 13 bases sitting between them. The CDR3 sequence is CASSYRSGLTGELFF. DNA of the CDR3: TGTGCCAGCAGCTACAGATCCGGACTCACCGGGGAGCTGTTTTTT.

The V and J genes are TRBV7-9 and TRBJ2-7, with D possibly TRBD2 on 5 matching bases. The germline V gene has CDR1 SEHNR and CDR2 FQNEAQ (reference sequence). The CDR3 runs 16 residues. Trimming removed 1 base from V and 0 bases from J, with 13 bases in between. CDR3 nucleotide sequence: TGTGCCAGCAGCTTAGTAGGGAGCGGAGCCTCCTACGAGCAGTACTTC. As protein: CASSLVGSGASYEQYF. Drawing the rest from reference TRBV7-9 and TRBJ2-7, the complete variable domain is DTGVSQNPRHKITKRGQNVTFRCDPISEHNRLYWYRQTLGQGPEFLTYFQNEAQLEKSRLLSDRFSAERPKGSFSTLEIQRTEQGDSAMYLCASSLVGSGASYEQYFGPGTRLTVT.

The table lists this clonotype with many counts. The V and J genes are TRBV28 and TRBJ1-4; 9 bases line up with TRBD1. Germline V CDR1 and CDR2: MDHEN, SYDVKM. The CDR3 consists of 13 residues. V lost 6 bases, J lost 8 bases, and 4 bases stayed unmatched. In nucleotides, the CDR3 is TGTGCCAGCAGCCCGGACAGGGGCGAAAAACTGTTTTTT. It encodes CASSPDRGEKLFF.

This clonotype was seen at least ten times. The gene calls are TRBV5-1 and TRBJ1-2, with D perhaps matching TRBD1 (5 bases). Trimming cost V 4 bases and J 0 bases, with 13 bases left between them. This CDR3 is built from 15 residues. Germline CDR1 and CDR2: SGHRS and YFSETQ. As DNA, the CDR3 is TGCGCCAGCAGCCCCGGGGCCGGAACTAACTATGGCTACACCTTC. This translates into CASSPGAGTNYGYTF.

V is TRBV6-1 and J is TRBJ2-2; TRBD1 matches at 7 bases. The germline CDR1 and CDR2 sequences are MNHNS and SASEGT. This CDR3 is built from 14 residues. Trimming took 6 bases from V and 3 from J; bases not matched to a gene: 4. CDR3 residues: CASSWTGYTGELFF. The CDR3 nucleotides read TGTGCCAGCAGCTGGACAGGTTACACCGGGGAGCTGTTTTTT.

In this sample, this clonotype turned up many times. V gene TRBV27 combines with J gene TRBJ2-2, with no clear D. The ends were cut back, 7 bases at V and 6 bases at J, with 18 bases in the middle. Germline V gene sequence: CDR1 MNHEY, CDR2 SMNVEV (reference sequence). The CDR3 loop spans 15 amino acids. The CDR3, as DNA: TGTGCCAGCAAGGGTAGCTGGAGAGGCGCCGGGGAGCTGTTTTTT. This codes for CASKGSWRGAGELFF.

There are a few counts of this clonotype. This chain connects TRBV7-2 to TRBJ2-3, with D maybe TRBD1 (6 bases). The CDR3 covers 18 residues. V was trimmed by 5 bases and J by 0 bases, leaving 21 bases between them. Germline lookup yields CDR1 SGHTA and CDR2 FQGNSA. CDR3 sequence (DNA): TGTGCCAGCAGCAGCCGGGGTTGGGGGCAGGGCAGCACAGATACGCAGTATTTT. Amino acids: CASSSRGWGQGSTDTQYF.

This clonotype showed up many times. Here the CDR3 reads CASSFLASSGTQYF. CDR3 bases: TGTGCCAGCAGTTTCCTGGCTAGTTCGGGGACCCAGTACTTC. The rearrangement joins TRBV28 to TRBJ2-5; D is undetermined. In germline, CDR1 is MDHEN, CDR2 SYDVKM. The CDR3 contains 14 residues. Between the trimmed V and J ends, which lost 3 bases and 7 bases, there was a span of 15 bases.

This clonotype was recorded only once. The gene calls are TRBV29-1 and TRBJ2-5; 8 bases align to TRBD2. With V trimmed by 2 bases and J by 2 bases, 4 bases remained unmatched. There are 14 residues in the CDR3. The germline CDR1 and CDR2 sequences are SQVTM and ANQGSEA. Written as DNA, the CDR3 is TGCAGCGTTGAAACTAGCGGAGCTCAAGAGACCCAGTACTTC. It specifies CSVETSGAQETQYF.

The table lists this clonotype with many counts. The V call is TRBV7-9, the J call TRBJ2-5; D might be TRBD1 (6 bases). CDR3 length: 18 residues. CDR1 and CDR2 (germline): SEHNR, FQNEAQ (reference sequence). V gave up 5 bases and J gave up 7 bases, with 29 bases separating them. The CDR3 here is CASSNRPSGVLVNGTQYF. The CDR3 nucleotides are TGTGCCAGCAGCAACCGCCCCTCAGGGGTCCTCGTTAACGGGACCCAGTACTTC.

The rearrangement uses TRBV4-3 and TRBJ1-2; a weak D match, TRBD1 (6 bases). The germline gives CDR1 LGHNA, CDR2 YSLEER. This CDR3 is built from 13 residues. Trimming took off 4 bases at V and 7 bases at J, with 13 bases between the two ends. The CDR3 here is CASSLSEGGGYTF. Written as DNA, the CDR3 is TGCGCCAGCAGCCTCTCCGAGGGGGGTGGCTACACCTTC.

This clonotype was picked up a small number of times. This sequence joins TRBV7-8 and TRBJ2-5; 7 bases are shared with TRBD1. The V and J ends lost 5 bases and 4 bases, in that order; junction bases with no gene match: 13. CDR1 is SGHVS and CDR2 is FQNEAQ in the germline V gene. There are 16 residues in the CDR3. The CDR3 sequence: CASSEDRSSFLETQYF. CDR3 in DNA: TGTGCCAGCAGCGAGGACAGGAGTTCTTTCTTAGAGACCCAGTACTTC.

The chain combines TRBV9 with TRBJ1-1; the D is unclear. Germline V lookup: CDR1 SGDLS, CDR2 YYNGEE. The CDR3 sequence is 13 residues long. Trimming left V 9 bases short and J 1 base short, with 13 bases between. CDR3 sequence reads: CATSQGGNTEAFF. Here the CDR3 DNA reads TGTGCCACCTCACAAGGAGGGAACACTGAAGCTTTCTTT.

This clonotype occurred many times. V and J are TRBV12-3 or TRBV12-4 and TRBJ2-2; possible D gene TRBD1, 6 bases. The CDR3 totals 16 residues. The V and J ends lost 4 bases and 6 bases respectively, with 18 bases between them. The CDR3 sequence is CASSSRPANRAGELFF. CDR3 in DNA: TGTGCCAGCAGTTCGAGGCCAGCAAACAGGGCCGGGGAGCTGTTTTTT.

This clonotype has just a few counts. The chain uses TRBV25-1 and TRBJ1-2; 7 bases are a match to TRBD1. The CDR3 is 15 amino acids. V lost 3 bases, J lost 5 bases, and 9 bases stayed unmatched. CDR1 is MGHDK, CDR2 SYGVNS, per germline. The CDR3 is CASSEVIGGGYGYTF. In nucleotides, the CDR3 is TGTGCCAGCAGTGAGGTGATAGGGGGCGGGTATGGCTACACCTTC.

The rearrangement joins TRBV4-1 to TRBJ2-7; D ambiguous. Per germline, CDR1 MGHRA and CDR2 YSYEKL. This CDR3 is built from 13 residues. V was pared by 3 bases and J by 2 bases, with 8 bases between. The CDR3 DNA sequence: TGCGCCAGCAGCCATTCAGGCGCCTACGAGCAGTACTTC. Translating it yields CASSHSGAYEQYF.

Of note for this clonotype: One junction end disagrees with the germline gene, perhaps due to a read error. The chain links TRBV6-9 to TRBJ2-7; TRBD2 matches at 7 bases. The CDR3 has 16 residues. Germline lookup yields CDR1 MNHGY and CDR2 SVAAGI. The DNA of the CDR3 is TGTGCCAGCGGTTACTCTACGGCGGGAGCTTCCTACGAGCAGTACTTC. Amino acids: CASGYSTAGASYEQYF.

To note about this clonotype: A much larger clone is a single base away; this may be a read error. The chain couples TRBV5-6 to TRBJ2-7; tentative D call: TRBD2 (6 bases). The CDR3 extends over 14 amino acids. CDR1 and CDR2 from the germline V gene are SGHDT and YYEEEE. In DNA, the CDR3 is TGTGCCAGCAGCTTCGGACCTAGCGCCTACGAGCAGTGCTTC. Its translation is CASSFGPSAYEQCF.

This clonotype came up many times. The chain is built from TRBV29-1 and TRBJ2-5; 14 bases map to TRBD2. Germline lookup yields CDR1 SQVTM and CDR2 ANQGSEA. This CDR3 has 16 residues. V gave up 4 bases and J gave up 2 bases; unmatched junction bases: 6. The CDR3 here is CSVGLGLAGGQETQYF. The CDR3 nucleotides are TGCAGCGTTGGGCTCGGACTAGCGGGAGGACAAGAGACCCAGTACTTC. The entire variable domain, with the rest obtained from reference TRBV29-1 and TRBJ2-5, is as follows: SAVISQKPSRDICQRGTSLTIQCQVDSQVTMMFWYRQQPGQSLTLIATANQGSEATYESGFVIDKFPISRPNLTFSTLTVSNMSPEDSSIYLCSVGLGLAGGQETQYFGPGTRLLVL.

This clonotype was seen ten or more times. The J gene is TRBJ2-5, the V gene TRBV11-3, with TRBD1 matching 8 bases. Germline V gene lookup returns CDR1 SGHNT and CDR2 YENEEA. V was clipped by 5 bases and J by 2 bases; unmatched bases: 10. The CDR3 sequence is 16 residues long. The CDR3 is CASSPRGQGGQETQYF. The CDR3 region has the DNA TGTGCCAGCAGCCCCCGAGGACAGGGCGGGCAAGAGACCCAGTACTTC.

This clonotype showed up just a few times. The chain joins TRBV5-4 to TRBJ1-6, with D hard to call. This CDR3 is 15 amino acids long. Trimming shortened V by 6 bases and J by 5 bases, and 15 bases separated the two germline ends. In germline, CDR1 is SGHNT, CDR2 YYREEE (reference sequence). The CDR3 protein is CASTHQGPNNSPLHF. CDR3 nucleotide sequence: TGTGCCAGCACCCATCAAGGACCTAATAATTCACCCCTCCACTTT.

The chain uses TRBV29-1 and TRBJ1-1, with no clear D. Germline lookup yields CDR1 SQVTM and CDR2 ANQGSEA. V lost 8 bases to trimming and J lost 1 base, with 8 bases between them. The CDR3 is 11 residues long. The CDR3 sequence: CSIPGNTEAFF. In nucleotides, the CDR3 is TGCAGCATCCCGGGGAACACTGAAGCTTTCTTT.

This clonotype has only a few counts. The chain links TRBV19 to TRBJ2-2; 7 bases agree with TRBD2. V trimming: 7 bases; J trimming: 6 bases; junction bases outside the gene matches: 5. Germline V gives CDR1 LNHDA, CDR2 SQIVND (reference sequence). The CDR3 runs to 13 residues. As DNA, the CDR3 is TGTGCCAGTAAAGGGCGGGAGCCCGGGGAGCTGTTTTTT. This encodes CASKGREPGELFF.

Only a few counts were recorded for this clonotype. This chain's CDR3 is CASSYSMLREKLFF. CDR3 DNA: TGTGCCAGCAGTTACTCGATGCTCAGAGAAAAACTGTTTTTT. The chain uses TRBV6-5 and TRBJ1-4; D is unclear. The CDR3 totals 14 residues. Germline V gene lookup returns CDR1 MNHEY and CDR2 SVGAGI. Trimming took off 0 bases at V and 8 bases at J, with 10 bases between the two ends.

The V and J genes are TRBV24-1 and TRBJ2-5, with D perhaps given as TRBD1 or TRBD2 (7 bases each). The germline V gene encodes CDR1 KGHDR and CDR2 SFDVKD. Trimming took 0 bases from V and 4 from J, leaving 14 bases between them. This CDR3 has 16 amino acids. CDR3 sequence: CATSDLRDREGETQYF. In nucleotides, the CDR3 is TGTGCCACCAGTGATTTGAGAGACAGGGAGGGAGAGACCCAGTACTTC.